The clone carrying this TCR beta chain has ten or more counts. No antigen is known for it. Trimming took off 2 bases at V and 4 bases at J, with 11 bases between the two ends. The germline CDR1 and CDR2 sequences are MGHDK and SYGVNS. This CDR3 comprises 14 residues. Quantitative 5'-RACE with molecular barcodes produced the TCR beta libraries. From the 5' RACE reads, TCRdb called clonotypes with MiXCR, one entry per CDR3 protein. This table has more than 400,000 distinct CDR3 sequences, less than 6% appearing once. This sample is part of a study of CD8 T cells in ankylosing spondylitis. Whole-study findings and limits: In ankylosing spondylitis blood, a motif of fewer than 10 highly homologous TCR beta variants appeared characteristic. Matched synovial fluid from ankylosing spondylitis patients was reported to be enriched for disease-linked clones.

V is TRBV25-1 and J is TRBJ1-2; TRBD1 might be the D (6 bases). The TCR originated in a male donor with ankylosing spondylitis. The specimen sequenced was blood, either unsorted or a sorted T cell fraction (not recorded which). CDR3 DNA: TGTGCCAGCAGTGAAGGGGGGGCTCCCTATGGCTACACCTTC. Translated: CASSEGGAPYGYTF.